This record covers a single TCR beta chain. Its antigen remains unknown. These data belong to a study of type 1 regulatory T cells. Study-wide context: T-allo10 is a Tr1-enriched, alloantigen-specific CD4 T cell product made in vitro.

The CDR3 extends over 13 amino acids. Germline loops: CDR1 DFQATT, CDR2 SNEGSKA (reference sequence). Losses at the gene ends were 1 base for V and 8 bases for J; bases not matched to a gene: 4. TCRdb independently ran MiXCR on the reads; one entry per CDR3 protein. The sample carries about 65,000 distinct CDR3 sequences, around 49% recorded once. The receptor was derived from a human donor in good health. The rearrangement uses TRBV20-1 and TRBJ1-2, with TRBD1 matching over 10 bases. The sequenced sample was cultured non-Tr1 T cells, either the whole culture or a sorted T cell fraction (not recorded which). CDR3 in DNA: TGCAGTGCTAGAGGGGACAGGGGAGAAGGCTACACCTTC. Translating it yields CSARGDRGEGYTF.